The source of this TCR beta chain is a study of lymphopenia after photon versus proton radiotherapy (dated by TCRdb to between 2018 and 2021). With respect to the entire study: The immunological effects of photon versus proton radiation therapy were compared in patients with gastrointestinal tumors who developed high-grade lymphopenia. The cohort included approximately 22 patients with gastrointestinal tumors who developed lymphopenia after receiving either photon or proton therapy. The goal of the study was to characterize the differences between the two radiation modalities in how they affect the immune system.

The CDR3, from cysteine to phenylalanine, totals 13 residues. The DNA shown is the 39-base CDR3, in frame from base 1. The protocol used for the library was the immunoSEQ multiplex PCR assay. T cell repertoires were profiled with deep sequencing of rearranged TCR beta loci together with multiparametric flow cytometry. What TCRdb holds here is the immuneACCESS table cut down to in-frame rearrangements. Part of the clones is not present; checked against another copy, under half of the missing clones reflect an unresolved V gene, and the others are unexplained. The sample has 13,000 or so clones on record, roughly 90% of them singletons. 3% to 3.5% of the sample lies in the top ten. The investigation overall reported the following: Proton-treated patients stayed relatively stable during treatment, while photon-treated patients lost naive T cells and TCR diversity and gained effector/memory populations. The survival association was assessed only in patients who died, and the authors presented better survival with proton therapy as a possibility rather than a demonstrated result. After the lymphocyte count nadir, oligoclonal expansion, especially of CD8+ Temra cells, was observed in photon-treated repertoires, and the drop in diversity was driven by this expansion. Across the cohort, among patients who died, a greater drop in TCR diversity after the nadir was inversely correlated with overall survival time.

Regarding this clone: What this receptor recognizes is not known. It has no much larger one-base neighbor in the sample; base qualities were not kept.

The clonotype was recovered from a man in his 60s with pancreatic cancer. This specimen was peripheral blood, taken from a patient treated with proton-based radiotherapy. The rearrangement combines TRBV12-1 with TRBJ2-7; the tabulated D call, TRBD1, remains unverified against the DNA. TRBV12-1 is marked as a pseudogene. The DNA sequence is TGTGCCAGAGAAAAACAGGGGAGATACGAGCAGTACTTC. The translation is CAREKQGRYEQYF.